A selection of T cell receptor beta chains follows, all from one sample in a study of blood T cell repertoires in COVID-19. Repertoires were generated with immunoSEQ multiplex PCR, while TCRdb's copy carries only in-frame clones and drops some. Among about 260,000 clones listed, roughly four fifths were seen once. The source material was peripheral blood. Receptors were obtained from a woman aged 45-65 years who had recovered from COVID-19. Each CDR3 is given with its conserved first and last residue. D genes are given only for firm matches. Rows may omit the clone size; those that give it use once, few, many or a size class.

TGTGCCAGCAGCCACCAACAGGGGGCGGACACCGGGGAGCTGTTTTTT,CASSHQQGADTGELFF,TRBV3-1/TRBV3-2,.,TRBD1,TRBJ2-2
TGTGCCAGCAGCTTAGGAGAAGCAGGCCAAGAGACCCAGTACTTC,CASSLGEAGQETQYF,TRBV7-9,.,.,TRBJ2-5
TGTGCCAGCAGCGTAGAAGGCGGGGTTGTAGGCGGCTACACCTTC,CASSVEGGVVGGYTF,TRBV9,.,.,TRBJ1-2
TGTGCCAGCAGCAAGCGGGACACCGAACATGGGCAGTATTTT,CASSKRDTEHGQYF,TRBV7-9,once,.,TRBJ2-3
TGTGCCAGCAGCTACGGGGGTAGCGGGAGGGCGGTCACCGGGGAGCTGTTTTTT,CASSYGGSGRAVTGELFF,TRBV7-2,.,TRBD2,TRBJ2-2
TGTGCCAGCAGCGCCTCGGACAGCACACAGCAGTATTTT,CASSASDSTQQYF,TRBV7-2,.,.,TRBJ2-3
TGTGCCAGCAGCCGATACAGGGGCCGCACAGATACGCAGTATTTT,CASSRYRGRTDTQYF,TRBV7-9,.,TRBD1,TRBJ2-3
TGTGCCAGCGGGGGACAGGGAAATCAGCCCCAGCATTTT,CASGGQGNQPQHF,TRBV25-1,.,TRBD1,TRBJ1-5
TGTGCCAGCAGCTACCCGATGTATAGGGGCCCGGGGGATGAGCAGTTCTTC,CASSYPMYRGPGDEQFF,TRBV5-4,.,.,TRBJ2-1
TGTGCCAGCAGCCCCGAGTGGGGGGGAGCCTACAATGAGCAGTTCTTC,CASSPEWGGAYNEQFF,TRBV7-9,.,TRBD2,TRBJ2-1
TGTGCCAGCAGTTTGGACAGGGGTTATGGCTACACCTTC,CASSLDRGYGYTF,TRBV12-3/TRBV12-4,.,TRBD1,TRBJ1-2